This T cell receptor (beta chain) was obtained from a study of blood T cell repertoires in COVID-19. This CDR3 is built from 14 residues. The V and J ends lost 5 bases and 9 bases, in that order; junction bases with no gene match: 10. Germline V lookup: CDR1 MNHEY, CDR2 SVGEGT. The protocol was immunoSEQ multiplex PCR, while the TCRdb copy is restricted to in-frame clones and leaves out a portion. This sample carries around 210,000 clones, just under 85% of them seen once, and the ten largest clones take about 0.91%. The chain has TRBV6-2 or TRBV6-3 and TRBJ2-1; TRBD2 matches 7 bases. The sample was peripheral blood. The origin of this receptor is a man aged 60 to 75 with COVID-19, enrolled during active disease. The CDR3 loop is CASSRTSGVGEQFF. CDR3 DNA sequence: TGTGCCAGCAGTCGGACTAGTGGTGTGGGTGAGCAGTTCTTC.